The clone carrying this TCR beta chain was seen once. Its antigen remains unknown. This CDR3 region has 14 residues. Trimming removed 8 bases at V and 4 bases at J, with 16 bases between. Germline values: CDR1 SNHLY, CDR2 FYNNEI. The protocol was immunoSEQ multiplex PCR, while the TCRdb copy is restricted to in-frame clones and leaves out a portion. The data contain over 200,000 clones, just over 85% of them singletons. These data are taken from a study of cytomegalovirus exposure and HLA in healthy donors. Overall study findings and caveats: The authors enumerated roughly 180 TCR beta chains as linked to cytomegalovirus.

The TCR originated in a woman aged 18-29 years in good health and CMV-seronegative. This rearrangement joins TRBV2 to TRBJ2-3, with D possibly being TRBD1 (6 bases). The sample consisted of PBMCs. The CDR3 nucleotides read TGTGCCAGCGGGCGTGGACAGTATCCAGATACGCAGTATTTT. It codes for CASGRGQYPDTQYF.